The following is a T cell receptor beta chain sequence with its context. The source of the sample is a study of T cells after yellow fever vaccination. One entry per CDR3 protein results from TCRdb running MiXCR on the 5' RACE reads. The table has hundreds of thousands of distinct CDR3 sequences, roughly an eighth seen once; the top ten hold 14% to 15%. This CDR3 has 14 amino acids. Germline V gene lookup returns CDR1 SEHNR and CDR2 FQNEAQ (reference sequence). Between the trimmed V and J ends, which lost 2 bases and 1 base, there was a span of 8 bases. Sequencing used PBMCs, obtained on the day of the yellow fever booster vaccination. This sequence was found in a man aged 25 to 45 who received the YFV17D yellow fever vaccine. The chain has TRBV7-9 and TRBJ2-5; D is uncertain. In DNA form, the CDR3 reads TGTGCCAGCAGCTTAAGGAACACCCAAGAGACCCAGTACTTC. Its translation: CASSLRNTQETQYF.